This T cell receptor (beta chain) comes out of a study of blood T cell repertoires in COVID-19. About the research overall: COVID-19 samples from acute and convalescent phases originated in the United States, Italy and Spain. In each case, the material was cDNA or gDNA derived from T cells, B-cell-depleted T cells, or PBMCs.

In the original processing: Reference gene primer amplification yielded estimated nucleated cell counts. Profiled with immunoSEQ multiplex PCR; TCRdb holds only in-frame clones, not every one. V, J and clone size are those of that table, while D and trimming were read from the DNA. The repertoire holds roughly 240,000 clones, with approximately 88% as singletons. Cohorts were assigned according to the clinical history that participants reported. Germline CDR1 is SNHLY and CDR2 is FYNNEI. The V end was cut by 4 bases, the J end by 0 bases, with 10 bases between. This CDR3 contains 15 residues. V and J are TRBV2 and TRBJ2-4; D remains unclear. This clonotype was sampled from a young woman with acute COVID-19. Material for sequencing was PBMCs or T cells enriched from blood (not recorded which). CDR3 in amino acids: CASSAPVLAKNIQYF. DNA for the CDR3: TGTGCCAGCAGTGCCCCGGTCCTAGCCAAAAACATTCAGTACTTC.